The clone carrying this TCR beta chain was observed many times. This entry comes from a study of tumor and adjacent non-tumor tissue in lung cancer. The template was RNA from unsorted bulk tissue. This non-tumor lung sample came from over 3 cm beyond the tumor edge. V lost 6 bases and J lost 7; bases outside the gene matches: 7. The CDR3 has 14 amino acids. Looked up from germline, CDR1 is LGHNA and CDR2 is YNFKEQ. A modified ARM-PCR protocol with three rounds of nested PCR amplified TCRbeta. MiXCR, run by TCRdb on the multiplex PCR reads, gives a single entry per CDR3 protein. The table includes about 48,000 distinct CDR3 sequences, around 67% detected once.

The sequence was obtained from a woman in her 70s with non-small cell lung cancer. The chain joins TRBV4-2 to TRBJ2-2, with 8 bases identical to TRBD1. Sequencing used distant non-tumor lung tissue. CDR3 sequence: CASSSGGSHGELFF. The CDR3 nucleotides are TGTGCCAGCAGTTCAGGGGGCAGTCACGGGGAGCTGTTTTTT.